This T cell receptor beta chain was sequenced for a study of T cells expressing NK-cell markers. Study in general: It was from sorted CD3+CD56+NKG2C+, CD3+CD56+NKG2C- and CD3+CD56-NKG2C+ T cells that TCR beta repertoires came.

The length of the CDR3 is 13 residues. From germline, CDR1 is SGHKS and CDR2 YYEKEE (reference sequence). Findings and caveats of the study: Whether expanded NKG2C-expressing T cell clones recognize HCMV is unknown.

Points on this clonotype: Its antigen remains unknown.

The authors made TCR beta cDNA libraries by 5'RACE template switching. This switching added a universal primer site and UMIs. TCRdb reprocessed the 5' RACE reads and stores each CDR3 protein as one record, lacking DNA. Its table records about 370,000 distinct CDR3 sequences. Sequencing input: blood T cells: a sorted CD56 or NKG2C T cell subset, CD4+ or CD8+ T cells, or bulk PBMC T cells (not recorded which). The clonotype comes from a woman aged 45 to 65 in good health. V usage is TRBV5-5 and J usage is TRBJ2-1; TCRdb proposes TRBD1, but this gene call is untestable without DNA. The CDR3 loop is CASSAGQSNEQFF.